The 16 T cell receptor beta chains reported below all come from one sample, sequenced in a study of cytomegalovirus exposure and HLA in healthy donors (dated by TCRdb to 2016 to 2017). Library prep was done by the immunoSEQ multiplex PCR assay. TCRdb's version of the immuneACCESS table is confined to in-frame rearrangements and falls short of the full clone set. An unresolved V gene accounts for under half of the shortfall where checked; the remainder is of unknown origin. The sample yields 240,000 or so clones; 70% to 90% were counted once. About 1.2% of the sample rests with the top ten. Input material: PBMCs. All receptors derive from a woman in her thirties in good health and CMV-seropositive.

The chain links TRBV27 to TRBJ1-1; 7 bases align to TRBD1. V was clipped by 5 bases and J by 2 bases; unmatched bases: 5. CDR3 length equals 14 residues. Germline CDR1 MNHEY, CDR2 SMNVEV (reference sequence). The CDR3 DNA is TGTGCCAGCAGTGTGGGGACAGCAAACACTGAAGCTTTCTTT. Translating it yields CASSVGTANTEAFF.

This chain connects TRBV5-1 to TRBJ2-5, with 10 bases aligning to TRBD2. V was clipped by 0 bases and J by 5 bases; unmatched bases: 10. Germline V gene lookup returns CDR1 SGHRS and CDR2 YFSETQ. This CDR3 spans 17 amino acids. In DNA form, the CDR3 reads TGCGCCAGCAGCTTGGGATTACTAGCGGGGCCTCGCGAGACCCAGTACTTC. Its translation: CASSLGLLAGPRETQYF.

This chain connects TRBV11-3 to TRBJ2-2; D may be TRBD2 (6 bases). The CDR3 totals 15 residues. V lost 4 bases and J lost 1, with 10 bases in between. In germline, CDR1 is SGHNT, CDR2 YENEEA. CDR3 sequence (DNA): TGTGCCAGCAGCTATACCGGGAGGAACACCGGGGAGCTGTTTTTT. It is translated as CASSYTGRNTGELFF.

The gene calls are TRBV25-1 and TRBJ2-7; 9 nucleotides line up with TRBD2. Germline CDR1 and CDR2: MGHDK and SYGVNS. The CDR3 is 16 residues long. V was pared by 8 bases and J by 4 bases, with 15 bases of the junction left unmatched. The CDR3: CASGDTKTSGLYEQYF. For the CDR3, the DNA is TGTGCCAGCGGGGATACAAAGACTAGCGGCTTGTACGAGCAGTACTTC.

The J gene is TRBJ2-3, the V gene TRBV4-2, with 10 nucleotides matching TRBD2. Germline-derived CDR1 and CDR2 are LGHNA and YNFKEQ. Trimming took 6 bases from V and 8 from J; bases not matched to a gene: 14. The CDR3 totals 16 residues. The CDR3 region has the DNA TGTGCCAGCAGTCGGCCTAGCGGGAGTACGGGGGGTACGCAGTATTTT. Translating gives CASSRPSGSTGGTQYF.

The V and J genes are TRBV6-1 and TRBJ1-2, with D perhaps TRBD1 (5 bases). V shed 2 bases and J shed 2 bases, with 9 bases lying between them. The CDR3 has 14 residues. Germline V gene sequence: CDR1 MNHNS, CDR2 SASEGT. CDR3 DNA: TGTGCCAGCAGTGAATCAGGGAGGAACTATGGCTACACCTTC. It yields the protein CASSESGRNYGYTF.

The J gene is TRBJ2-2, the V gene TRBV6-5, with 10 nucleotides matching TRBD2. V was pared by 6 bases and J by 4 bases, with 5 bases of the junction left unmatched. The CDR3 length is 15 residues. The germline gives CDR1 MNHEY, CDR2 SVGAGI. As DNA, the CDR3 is TGTGCCAGCAGCTTAAGCGGGAGGGCCACCGGGGAGCTGTTTTTT. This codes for CASSLSGRATGELFF.

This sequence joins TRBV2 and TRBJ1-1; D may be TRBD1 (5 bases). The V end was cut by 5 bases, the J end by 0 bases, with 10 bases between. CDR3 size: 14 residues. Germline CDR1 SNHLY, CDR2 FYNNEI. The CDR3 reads CASSLTEMNTEAFF. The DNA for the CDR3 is TGTGCCAGCAGTCTGACAGAAATGAACACTGAAGCTTTCTTT. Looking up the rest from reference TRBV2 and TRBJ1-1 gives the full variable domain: EPEVTQTPSHQVTQMGQEVILRCVPISNHLYFYWYRQILGQKVEFLVSFYNNEISEKSEIFDDQFSVERPDGSNFTLKIRSTKLEDSAMYFCASSLTEMNTEAFFGQGTRLTVV.

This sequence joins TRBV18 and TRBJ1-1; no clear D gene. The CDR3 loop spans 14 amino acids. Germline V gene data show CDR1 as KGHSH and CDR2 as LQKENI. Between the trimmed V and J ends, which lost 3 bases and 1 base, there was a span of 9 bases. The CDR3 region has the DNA TGTGCCAGCTCACCCTTAAGAGAGAACACTGAAGCTTTCTTT. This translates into CASSPLRENTEAFF.

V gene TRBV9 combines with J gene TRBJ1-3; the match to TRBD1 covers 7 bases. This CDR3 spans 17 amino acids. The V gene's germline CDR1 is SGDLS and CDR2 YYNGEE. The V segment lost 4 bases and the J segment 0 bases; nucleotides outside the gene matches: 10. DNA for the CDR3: TGTGCCAGCAGCACCGACAGGGTTAAACGCTCTGGAAACACCATATATTTT. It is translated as CASSTDRVKRSGNTIYF. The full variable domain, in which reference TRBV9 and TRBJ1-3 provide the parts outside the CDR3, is DSGVTQTPKHLITATGQRVTLRCSPRSGDLSVYWYQQSLDQGLQFLIQYYNGEERAKGNILERFSAQQFPDLHSELNLSSLELGDSALYFCASSTDRVKRSGNTIYFGEGSWLTVV.

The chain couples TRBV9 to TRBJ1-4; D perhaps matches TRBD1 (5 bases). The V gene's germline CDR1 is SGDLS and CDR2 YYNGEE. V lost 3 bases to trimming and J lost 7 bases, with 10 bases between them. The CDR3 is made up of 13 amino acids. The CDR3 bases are TGTGCCAGCAGCGGGGCAGGGCGTGAAAAACTGTTTTTT. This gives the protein CASSGAGREKLFF.

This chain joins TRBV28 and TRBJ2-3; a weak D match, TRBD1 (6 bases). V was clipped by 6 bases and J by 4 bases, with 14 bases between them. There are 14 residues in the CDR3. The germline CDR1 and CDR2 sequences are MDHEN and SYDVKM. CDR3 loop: CASRYPGHSDTQYF. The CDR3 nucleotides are TGTGCCAGCAGGTATCCGGGACACTCAGATACGCAGTATTTT.

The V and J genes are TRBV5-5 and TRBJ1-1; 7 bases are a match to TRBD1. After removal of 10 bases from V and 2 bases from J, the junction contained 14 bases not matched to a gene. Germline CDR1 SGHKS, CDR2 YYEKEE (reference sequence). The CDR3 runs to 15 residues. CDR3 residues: CAANRGWMGNTEAFF. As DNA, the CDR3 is TGTGCCGCTAACAGGGGCTGGATGGGTAACACTGAAGCTTTCTTT.

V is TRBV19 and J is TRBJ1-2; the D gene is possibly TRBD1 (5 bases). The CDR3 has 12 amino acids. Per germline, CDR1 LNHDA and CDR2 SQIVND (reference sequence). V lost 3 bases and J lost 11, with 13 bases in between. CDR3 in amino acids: CASSIAGSPYTF. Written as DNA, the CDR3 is TGTGCCAGTAGTATTGCAGGGTCTCCGTACACCTTC.

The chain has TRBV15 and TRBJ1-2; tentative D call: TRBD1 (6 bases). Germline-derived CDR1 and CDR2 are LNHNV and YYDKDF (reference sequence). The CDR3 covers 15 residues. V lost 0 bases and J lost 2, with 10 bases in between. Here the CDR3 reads CATSRDIGQNYGYTF. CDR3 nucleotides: TGTGCCACCAGCAGAGATATCGGACAGAACTATGGCTACACCTTC.

CDR3 protein: CASSSGMPVAGGEQFF. CDR3 nucleotides: TGTGCCAGCAGCTCGGGAATGCCGGTAGCGGGGGGGGAGCAGTTCTTC. This chain connects TRBV11-3 to TRBJ2-1; TRBD2 agrees at 11 bases. The CDR3 spans 16 residues. Germline-derived CDR1 and CDR2 are SGHNT and YENEEA. V lost 4 bases to trimming and J lost 10 bases; unmatched junction nucleotides: 12. The full variable domain, its missing parts supplied by reference TRBV11-3 and TRBJ2-1, is EAGVVQSPRYKIIEKKQPVAFWCNPISGHNTLYWYLQNLGQGPELLIRYENEEAVDDSQLPKDRFSAERLKGVDSTLKIQPAELGDSAVYLCASSSGMPVAGGEQFFGPGTRLTVL.